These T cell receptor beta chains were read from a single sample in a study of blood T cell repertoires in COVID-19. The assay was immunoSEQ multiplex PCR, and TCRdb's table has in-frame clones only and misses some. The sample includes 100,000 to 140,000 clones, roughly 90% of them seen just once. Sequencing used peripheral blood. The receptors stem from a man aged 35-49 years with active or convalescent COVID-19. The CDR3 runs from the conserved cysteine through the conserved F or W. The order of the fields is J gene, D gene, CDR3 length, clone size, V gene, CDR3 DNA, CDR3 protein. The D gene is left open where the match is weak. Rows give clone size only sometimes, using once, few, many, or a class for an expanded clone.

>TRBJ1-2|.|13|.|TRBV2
TGTGCCAGCAACCCGTGGGGCAACTATGGCTACACCTTC
CASNPWGNYGYTF
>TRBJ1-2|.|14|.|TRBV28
TGTGCCAGCATCGATGGACAGCGAGTCTATGGCTACACCTTC
CASIDGQRVYGYTF
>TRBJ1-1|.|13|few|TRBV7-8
TGTGCCAGCAGCTTTCCCAGTGCCATTGAAGCTTTCTTT
CASSFPSAIEAFF
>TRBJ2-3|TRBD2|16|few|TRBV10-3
TGTGCCATCAGTTTAGGGACTAGAATTAGCACAGATACGCAGTATTTT
CAISLGTRISTDTQYF
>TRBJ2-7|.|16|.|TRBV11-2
TGTGCCAGCCGGAAAATCCGAGGTTCTAAGGTTTACGAGCAGTACTTC
CASRKIRGSKVYEQYF
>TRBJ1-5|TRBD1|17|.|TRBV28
TGTGCCAGCAGTTTATTGCGAGGGACAGGGACGTTTCAGCCCCAGCATTTT
CASSLLRGTGTFQPQHF
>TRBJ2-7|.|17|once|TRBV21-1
TGTGCCAGCAGCGAGGGACTAGCGCCGAGGAGCTCCTACGAGCAGTACTTC
CASSEGLAPRSSYEQYF
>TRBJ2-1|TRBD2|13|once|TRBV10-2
TGCGCCAGCAGTCCGGGACTAGCGAGGGAGCAGTTCTTC
CASSPGLAREQFF
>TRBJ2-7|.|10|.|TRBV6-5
TGTGCCAGCAGCTCCCCGGAGCAGTACTTC
CASSSPEQYF
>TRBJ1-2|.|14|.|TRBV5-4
TGTGCCAGCAGTTCAGGACAGCAGAACTATGGCTACACCTTC
CASSSGQQNYGYTF
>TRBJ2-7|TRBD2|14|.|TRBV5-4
TGTGCCAGCACCCCGGGACTAGTGTCCTACGAGCAGTACTTC
CASTPGLVSYEQYF
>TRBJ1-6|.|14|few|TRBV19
TGTGCCAGTAGTCAGCGACAGCCTAATTCACCCCTCCACTTT
CASSQRQPNSPLHF
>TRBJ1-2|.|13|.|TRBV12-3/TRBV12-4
TGTGCCAGCAGCCAGGGCCATGTCGATGGCTACACCTTC
CASSQGHVDGYTF
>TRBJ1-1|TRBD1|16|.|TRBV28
TGTGCCAGCAGTTTCCTCCCGGACAGGAGGAACACTGAAGCTTTCTTT
CASSFLPDRRNTEAFF
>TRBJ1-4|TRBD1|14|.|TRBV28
TGTGCCAGCAGTTCACGGGACAGTAATGAAAAACTGTTTTTT
CASSSRDSNEKLFF
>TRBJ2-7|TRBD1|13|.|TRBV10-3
TGTGCCACTTCCGGGACAGGGTCCTACGAGCAGTACTTC
CATSGTGSYEQYF
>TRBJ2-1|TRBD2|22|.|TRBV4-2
TGTGCCAGCAGCCAAGTTTTTAAGGGTAGTCGGCTAGCGGGAACTACCTACAATGAGCAGTTCTTC
CASSQVFKGSRLAGTTYNEQFF
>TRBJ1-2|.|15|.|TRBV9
TGTGCCAGCAGCGTATTTGAGGAGGTCTTAATGAGCTACACCTTC
CASSVFEEVLMSYTF
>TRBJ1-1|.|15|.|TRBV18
TGTGCCAGCTCACCTCGCGGGGAAGTGAACACTGAAGCTTTCTTT
CASSPRGEVNTEAFF
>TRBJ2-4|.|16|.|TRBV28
TGTGCCAGCAGCTCCCCGGAGGCAGTAGCCAAAAACATTCAGTACTTC
CASSSPEAVAKNIQYF
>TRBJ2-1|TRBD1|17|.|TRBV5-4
TGTGCCAGCAGCTTGGGGGAAGACAGGGGGAACTACAATGAGCAGTTCTTC
CASSLGEDRGNYNEQFF
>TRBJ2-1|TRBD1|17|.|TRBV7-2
TGTGCCATCCTGGGGACAGGGGGCGTCGGGTCCTACAATGAGCAGTTCTTC
CAILGTGGVGSYNEQFF
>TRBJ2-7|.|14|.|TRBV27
TGTGCCAGCAGTCCCCCAGGGAACGTCTACGAGCAGTACTTC
CASSPPGNVYEQYF
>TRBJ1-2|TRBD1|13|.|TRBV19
TGTGCCAGTAATAACAGGGGCCTCTATGGCTACACCTTC
CASNNRGLYGYTF
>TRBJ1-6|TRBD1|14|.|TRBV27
TGTGCCAGCAGTCAACAGGGGGCGCTTTCACCCCTCCACTTT
CASSQQGALSPLHF
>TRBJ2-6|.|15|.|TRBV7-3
TGTGCCAGCAGCTTAACACGGGCTGGGGCCAACGTCCTGACTTTC
CASSLTRAGANVLTF
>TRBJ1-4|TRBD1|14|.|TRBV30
TGTGCCTGGAGTGTGACAGGGGGGTATGAAAAACTGTTTTTT
CAWSVTGGYEKLFF